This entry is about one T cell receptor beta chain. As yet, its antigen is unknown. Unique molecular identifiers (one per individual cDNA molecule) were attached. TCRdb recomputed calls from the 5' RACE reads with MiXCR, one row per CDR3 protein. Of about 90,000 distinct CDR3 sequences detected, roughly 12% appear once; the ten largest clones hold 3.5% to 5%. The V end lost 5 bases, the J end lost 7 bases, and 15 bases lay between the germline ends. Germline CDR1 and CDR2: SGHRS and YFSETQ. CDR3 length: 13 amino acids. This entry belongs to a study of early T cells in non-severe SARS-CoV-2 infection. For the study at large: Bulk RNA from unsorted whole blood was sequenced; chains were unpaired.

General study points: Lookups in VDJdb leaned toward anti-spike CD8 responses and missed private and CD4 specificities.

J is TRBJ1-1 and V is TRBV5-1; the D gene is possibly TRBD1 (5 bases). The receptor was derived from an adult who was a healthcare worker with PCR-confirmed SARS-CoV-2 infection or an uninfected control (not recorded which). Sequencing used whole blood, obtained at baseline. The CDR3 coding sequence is TGCGCCAGCAGTCCAAGAGCCGGGGGTGAAGCTTTCTTT. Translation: CASSPRAGGEAFF.